This T cell receptor beta chain was captured in a study of cytomegalovirus exposure and HLA in healthy donors. Researchers ran the PCR with 60 Vbeta and 13 Jbeta primers. This table comes from immunoSEQ multiplex PCR, and its TCRdb copy is limited to in-frame clones, with some not included. The sample records around 67,000 clones, approximately 58% being singletons. Germline-derived CDR1 and CDR2 are SGHAT and FQNNGV. The CDR3 runs to 12 residues. The V gene lost 5 bases and the J gene lost 1 base, with 3 bases spanning the gap. Sequencing was done on a sample of PBMCs. The chain combines TRBV11-2 with TRBJ1-3; D gene unclear. The clonotype originates from a woman between 50 and 59 years old in good health and CMV-seronegative. This CDR3 is CASSRSGNTIYF. The CDR3 DNA sequence: TGTGCCAGCAGCCGGTCTGGAAACACCATATATTTT.